A selection of T cell receptor beta chains follows, all from one sample in a study of blood T cells in healthy people across ages. TCRdb reprocessed the 5' RACE reads with MiXCR, giving one entry per CDR3 protein. The sample lists roughly 680,000 distinct CDR3 sequences, under 65% occurring once. The source material was blood. The receptors were sampled from a woman aged 80 or over in good health. Both conserved end residues are part of each CDR3. Fields, in order: D gene, clone size, CDR3 length, V gene, J gene, CDR3 protein, CDR3 DNA. D genes are given only for firm matches. Only part of the rows carry a size: once, few, many, or a class if the clone is expanded.

>.|once|15|TRBV28|TRBJ2-1
CASSLWEVGRDEQFF
TGTGCCAGCAGTCTATGGGAGGTGGGCAGAGATGAGCAGTTCTTC
>.|.|12|TRBV11-2|TRBJ2-1
CASSTRRNEQFF
TGTGCCAGCAGCACCAGGAGGAATGAGCAGTTCTTC
>TRBD2|.|15|TRBV5-5|TRBJ2-7
CASSSGTSGSHEQYF
TGTGCCAGCAGCTCGGGGACTAGCGGGAGCCACGAGCAGTACTTC
>TRBD2|.|15|TRBV5-1|TRBJ2-3
CASSPSGAFTDTQYF
TGCGCCAGCAGCCCTAGCGGGGCGTTCACAGATACGCAGTATTTT
>.|many|9|TRBV20-1|TRBJ2-1
CSARDEQFF
TGCAGTGCTAGAGATGAGCAGTTCTTC
>.|.|16|TRBV5-1|TRBJ2-1
CASSFGAVSSYNEQFF
TGCGCCAGCAGCTTCGGGGCGGTCAGCTCCTACAATGAGCAGTTCTTC
>.|.|12|TRBV7-9|TRBJ1-1
CASRGPWTEAFF
TGTGCCAGCAGGGGGCCGTGGACTGAAGCTTTCTTT
>.|.|12|TRBV29-1|TRBJ1-2
CSVQTTIGGYTF
TGCAGCGTTCAGACCACCATTGGTGGCTACACCTTC
>TRBD2|many|18|TRBV10-3|TRBJ2-7
CAINMGLAGGRSPYEQYF
TGTGCCATCAACATGGGACTAGCGGGAGGCCGGTCACCCTACGAGCAGTACTTC
>.|.|14|TRBV25-1|TRBJ1-2
CASSEFTPNYGYTF
TGTGCCAGCAGTGAATTTACCCCGAACTATGGCTACACCTTC
>.|many|13|TRBV7-2|TRBJ2-5
CASSRGSRETQYF
TGTGCCAGCAGCCGGGGGTCTAGGGAGACCCAGTACTTC
>.|.|16|TRBV20-1|TRBJ1-6
CSARLPGTRYNSPLHF
TGCAGTGCTAGGCTTCCCGGGACCCGCTATAATTCACCCCTCCACTTT
>.|.|16|TRBV7-3|TRBJ2-3
CASSLTSGPPGDMQYF
TGTGCCAGTAGCTTAACGTCGGGACCGCCGGGGGATATGCAGTATTTT
>TRBD1|.|13|TRBV19|TRBJ1-6
CASSSGGSSPLHF
TGTGCCAGTTCTTCAGGGGGCAGTTCACCCCTCCACTTT
>TRBD1|medium-sized|13|TRBV29-1|TRBJ2-3
CSVRTGLTDTQYF
TGCAGCGTCCGGACAGGGCTGACAGATACGCAGTATTTT
>TRBD2|few|15|TRBV10-3|TRBJ2-1
CAISELASGRDEQFF
TGTGCCATCAGTGAGTTAGCTAGCGGGAGGGATGAGCAGTTCTTC
>.|many|15|TRBV6-4|TRBJ1-5
CASSPSLVGNQPQHF
TGTGCCAGCAGCCCGAGTTTGGTAGGCAATCAGCCCCAGCATTTT
>.|.|16|TRBV7-8|TRBJ2-4
CASSLGPGFAKNIQYF
TGTGCCAGCAGCTTAGGGCCAGGGTTTGCCAAAAACATTCAGTACTTC
>.|.|13|TRBV2|TRBJ2-7
CASARMGGNEQYF
TGTGCCAGCGCCCGTATGGGGGGAAATGAGCAGTACTTC
>.|many|17|TRBV27|TRBJ1-6
CASSSRAGAIFNSPLHF
TGTGCCAGCAGTTCCCGTGCAGGGGCTATTTTTAATTCACCCCTCCACTTT
>.|.|19|TRBV14|TRBJ2-6
CASSQDPRQRDGGANVLTF
TGTGCCAGCAGCCAAGATCCCCGCCAACGGGACGGTGGGGCCAACGTCCTGACTTTC
>TRBD1|.|14|TRBV18|TRBJ1-2
CASSSGDSARRYTF
TGTGCCAGCTCATCAGGGGACAGTGCTCGGCGCTACACCTTC
>.|few|13|TRBV5-5|TRBJ2-5
CASSFETSTTQYF
TGTGCCAGCAGCTTTGAGACATCTACAACCCAGTACTTC
>TRBD2|many|14|TRBV5-1|TRBJ2-5
CASSGAGFEETQYF
TGCGCCAGCAGCGGAGCGGGGTTCGAAGAGACCCAGTACTTC
>TRBD2|many|15|TRBV5-1|TRBJ2-5
CASSLQGGGQETQYF
TGCGCCAGCAGCTTGCAGGGCGGGGGCCAAGAGACCCAGTACTTC
>TRBD1|.|13|TRBV20-1|TRBJ2-7
CSAKGQGNHEQYF
TGCAGTGCAAAGGGACAGGGAAACCACGAGCAGTACTTC
>TRBD1|.|15|TRBV6-6|TRBJ2-1
CASSYSDRGYNEQFF
TGTGCCAGCAGTTATTCGGACAGGGGGTACAATGAGCAGTTCTTC
>.|.|11|TRBV7-2|TRBJ1-4
CASSLGAELFF
TGTGCCAGCAGCTTAGGGGCAGAACTGTTTTTT
>TRBD1|.|13|TRBV12-3/TRBV12-4|TRBJ1-2
CATATGGGYGYTF
TGTGCCACCGCAACAGGGGGCGGCTATGGCTACACCTTC
>.|.|16|TRBV10-3|TRBJ1-1
CAISERGGVMNTEAFF
TGTGCCATCAGTGAGCGCGGGGGGGTCATGAACACTGAAGCTTTCTTT
>.|few|12|TRBV28|TRBJ1-5
CASSILYQPQHF
TGTGCCAGCAGTATCCTGTATCAGCCCCAGCATTTT
>TRBD1|.|16|TRBV29-1|TRBJ2-7
CSVELTGTGGTYEQYF
TGCAGCGTTGAGCTAACCGGGACAGGGGGAACCTACGAGCAGTACTTC
>.|.|12|TRBV6-6|TRBJ2-7
CASSSLYNEQYF
TGTGCCAGCAGTTCACTGTACAATGAGCAGTACTTC
>.|.|16|TRBV7-3|TRBJ2-1
CASSRGQRITYNEQFF
TGTGCCAGCAGCCGGGGGCAGCGGATTACCTACAATGAGCAGTTCTTC
>.|.|14|TRBV25-1|TRBJ2-3
CASSLYSETDTQYF
TGTGCCAGCAGTCTTTATAGCGAGACAGATACGCAGTATTTT